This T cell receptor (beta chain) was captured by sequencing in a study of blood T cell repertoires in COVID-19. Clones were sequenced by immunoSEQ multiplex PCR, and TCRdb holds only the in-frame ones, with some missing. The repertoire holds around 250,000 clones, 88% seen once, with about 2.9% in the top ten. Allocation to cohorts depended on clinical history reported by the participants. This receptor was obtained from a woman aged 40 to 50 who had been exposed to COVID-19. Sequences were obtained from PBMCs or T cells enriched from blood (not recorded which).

CDR3 nucleotide sequence: TGTGCCAGCTCATTCGGACAGGGGAACACTGAAGCTTTCTTT. It translates to CASSFGQGNTEAFF. The chain is built from TRBV18 and TRBJ1-1; 8 bases align to TRBD1. Trimming took 5 bases from V and 1 from J; bases not matched to a gene: 3. Germline V CDR1 and CDR2: KGHSH, LQKENI. CDR3 length: 14 amino acids.